This TCR beta chain was found in a study of shared clonotypes between healthy human individuals. Looked up from germline, CDR1 is LNHDA and CDR2 is SQIVND (reference sequence). The CDR3 totals 16 residues. Trimming cost V 5 bases and J 6 bases; bases outside gene matches: 9. The table came from immunoSEQ multiplex PCR; TCRdb's copy has only in-frame clones and leaves some out. The repertoire includes 650,000 to 800,000 clones, 55% to 75% of them detected once, and about 1.7% sits in the top ten. Study-wide results and caveats: Sharing of clonotypes among donors was expected to vary with sequencing depth.

As for this clone: Its specificity is unknown.

The chain is built from TRBV19 and TRBJ2-2; the match to TRBD1 covers 10 bases. This receptor was taken from a woman in her twenties or thirties in good health. The sample taken for sequencing was memory CD4+ T cells sorted from blood. As to subset: CD45RA-negative fraction. CDR3 sequence reads: CASSLRQGARPGELFF. In DNA, the CDR3 is TGTGCCAGTAGTCTACGACAGGGGGCGCGCCCCGGGGAGCTGTTTTTT.